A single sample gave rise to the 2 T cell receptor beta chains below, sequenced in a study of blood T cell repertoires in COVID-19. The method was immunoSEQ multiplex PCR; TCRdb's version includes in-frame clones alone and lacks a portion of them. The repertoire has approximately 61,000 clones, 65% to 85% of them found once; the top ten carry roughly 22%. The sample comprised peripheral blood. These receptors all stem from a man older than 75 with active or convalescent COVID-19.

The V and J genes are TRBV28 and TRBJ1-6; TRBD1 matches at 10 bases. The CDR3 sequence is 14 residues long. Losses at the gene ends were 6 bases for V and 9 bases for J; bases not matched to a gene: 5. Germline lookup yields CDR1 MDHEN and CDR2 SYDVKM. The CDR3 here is CASRKTGGFSPLHF. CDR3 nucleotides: TGTGCCAGCAGAAAGACAGGGGGCTTTTCACCCCTCCACTTT.

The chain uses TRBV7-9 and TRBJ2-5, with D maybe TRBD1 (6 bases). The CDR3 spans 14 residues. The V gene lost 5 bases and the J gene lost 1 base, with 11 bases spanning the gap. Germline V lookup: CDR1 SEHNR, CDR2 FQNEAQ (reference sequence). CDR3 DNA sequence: TGTGCCAGCAGCCCCCGGACAGCCCAAGAGACCCAGTACTTC. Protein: CASSPRTAQETQYF. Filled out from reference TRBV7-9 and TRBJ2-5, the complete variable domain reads DTGVSQNPRHKITKRGQNVTFRCDPISEHNRLYWYRQTLGQGPEFLTYFQNEAQLEKSRLLSDRFSAERPKGSFSTLEIQRTEQGDSAMYLCASSPRTAQETQYFGPGTRLLVL.